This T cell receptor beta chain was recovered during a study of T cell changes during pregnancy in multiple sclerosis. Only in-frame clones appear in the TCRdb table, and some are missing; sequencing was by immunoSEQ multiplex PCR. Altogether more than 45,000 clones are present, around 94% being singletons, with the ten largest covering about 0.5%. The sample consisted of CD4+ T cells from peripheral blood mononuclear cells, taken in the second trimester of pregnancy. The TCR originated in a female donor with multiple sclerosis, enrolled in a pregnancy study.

DNA for the CDR3: TGTGCCAGCAGCCCCTCCAAGGGAGGGCTTTCGTCCTACGAGCAGTACTTC. It yields the protein CASSPSKGGLSSYEQYF. This chain joins TRBV14 and TRBJ2-7; TRBD2 matches at 7 bases. CDR3 length: 17 amino acids. V dropped 4 bases and J dropped 1; count of bases not matched to a gene: 13. Germline CDR1 and CDR2: SGHDN and FVKESK.